These 27 T cell receptor beta chains were all obtained from the same sample, sequenced in a study of CXCR3-negative and CXCR3-positive naive CD8 T cells. Libraries of TRB cDNA were made by 5' RACE and carried UMIs. TCRdb re-called the 5' RACE reads; every CDR3 protein appears as one record, without DNA. The sample's table shows some 5,000 distinct CDR3 sequences. The sample taken for sequencing was naive CXCR3- CD8+ T cells from blood. Subset specified: CD45RO-CCR7+CD27+CD95- naive CD8+ T cells lacking CXCR3 (TNR3-). These receptors originate from a human donor in good health. Some clones in this sample may be carry-over from other donors' samples.

The chain carries TRBV7-9 and TRBJ2-5. CDR1 is SEHNR and CDR2 is FQNEAQ in the germline V gene (reference sequence). The CDR3 length is 13 residues. The CDR3 loop reads CASSLGLSVMFDF.

The genes are TRBV29-1 and TRBJ2-7; TCRdb names TRBD2, which stays unverified in the absence of DNA. The CDR3 spans 17 residues. Germline CDR1 reads SQVTM; CDR2 reads ANQGSEA. The CDR3 loop is CSVGDAEGLADSYEQYF.

The chain carries TRBV12-3 or TRBV12-4 and TRBJ2-1; lacking DNA, the TRBD2 call made by TCRdb goes unchecked. This CDR3 region has 18 residues. The CDR3 sequence is CASSSIWTSGGREDEQFF.

This chain links TRBV20-1 with TRBJ1-5. This CDR3 has 13 amino acids. Per the germline V gene, CDR1 is DFQATT and CDR2 is SNEGSKA (reference sequence). CDR3 protein: CSARSEGAQPQHF.

The chain links TRBV7-8 to TRBJ2-4; absent DNA, TCRdb's TRBD2 call cannot be checked. This CDR3 region has 16 residues. Germline V lookup: CDR1 SGHVS, CDR2 FQNEAQ. This chain's CDR3 is CASSASQGTDGNIQYF.

The chain joins TRBV12-5 to TRBJ2-7. Germline assignment: CDR1 LGHNT and CDR2 FRNRAP. The CDR3 contains 15 residues. This CDR3 is CASGFFVGSSYEQYF.

V gene TRBV9 combines with J gene TRBJ2-7; lacking DNA, the TRBD2 call made by TCRdb goes unchecked. In germline, CDR1 is SGDLS, CDR2 YYNGEE. The CDR3 has 15 amino acids. CDR3 sequence reads: CASSALAGGPYEQYF.

By frequency, this clonotype is medium-sized. The genes are TRBV13 and TRBJ1-2. The length of the CDR3 is 17 residues. Germline CDR1 PRHDT, CDR2 FYEKMQ (reference sequence). The CDR3 here is CASSLGPRQNPNYGYTF.

Frequency places this clonotype as medium-sized. The V and J genes are TRBV29-1 and TRBJ1-1. The CDR3 runs to 13 residues. From germline, CDR1 is SQVTM and CDR2 ANQGSEA. CDR3 sequence: CSVASGGYTEAFF.

By frequency, this clonotype registers medium-sized. The V gene is TRBV20-1, the J gene TRBJ2-7; as DNA is missing, the TRBD1 call by TCRdb cannot be tested. Germline V gives CDR1 DFQATT, CDR2 SNEGSKA (reference sequence). This CDR3 spans 15 amino acids. The CDR3 spells CSATMPGQGAYEQYF.

V gene TRBV6-6 combines with J gene TRBJ1-5; the TCRdb D gene call, TRBD1, has no DNA to confirm it. This CDR3 is 17 amino acids long. Germline lookup yields CDR1 MNHNY and CDR2 SVGAGI (reference sequence). CDR3 protein: CASSYAWDGESNQPQHF.

The chain uses TRBV6-2 or TRBV6-3 and TRBJ1-6; checking the TCRdb D call of TRBD1 is not possible without DNA. This CDR3 is 14 amino acids long. The germline gives CDR1 MNHEY, CDR2 SVGEGT. The CDR3 protein is CASSSGQGWSPLHF.

The rearrangement joins TRBV6-5 to TRBJ1-2; TCRdb outputs TRBD1, but without DNA this stays unchecked. Looked up from germline, CDR1 is MNHEY and CDR2 is SVGAGI. This CDR3 is 14 amino acids long. The CDR3 protein is CASKTPPWGDGYTF.

This clonotype ranks as medium-sized in terms of frequency. This chain connects TRBV29-1 to TRBJ2-2; TCRdb names TRBD1, which stays unverified in the absence of DNA. CDR1 and CDR2 from the germline V gene are SQVTM and ANQGSEA. There are 14 residues in the CDR3. The CDR3 loop reads CSVEKDWVGRELFF.

Considering frequency, this clonotype is medium-sized (0.01 to 0.1%). This CDR3 reads CSASTGSSYEQYF. The chain recombines TRBV20-1 with TRBJ2-7. From germline, CDR1 is DFQATT and CDR2 SNEGSKA (reference sequence). The CDR3 is 13 amino acids.

This clonotype ranks as medium-sized in terms of frequency. V usage is TRBV19 and J usage is TRBJ2-1; TCRdb proposes TRBD2, but this gene call is untestable without DNA. The germline V gene has CDR1 LNHDA and CDR2 SQIVND (reference sequence). The CDR3 sequence is 15 residues long. CDR3 sequence reads: CASSIESGAYNEQFF.

This clonotype is labeled medium-sized (0.01 to 0.1%) based on frequency. This chain joins TRBV5-1 and TRBJ2-1; TCRdb reports TRBD1, a call that lacks DNA to check it against. The CDR3 has 13 residues. Per the germline V gene, CDR1 is SGHRS and CDR2 is YFSETQ. The CDR3: CASMDRGYNEQFF.

Measured by frequency, this clonotype is medium-sized. CDR3 sequence: CASSSDSGGAPIEQYF. The rearrangement uses TRBV5-1 and TRBJ2-7; lacking DNA, the TRBD2 call made by TCRdb goes unchecked. The CDR3 totals 16 residues. Germline V CDR1 and CDR2: SGHRS, YFSETQ.

This chain joins TRBV23-1 and TRBJ2-3; with no DNA, the TCRdb D assignment of TRBD2 cannot be verified. TRBV23-1 is marked as an open reading frame, function uncertain. The CDR3 spans 15 residues. The chain's CDR3 is CASIGSGSRTDTQYF.

The genes are TRBV19 and TRBJ1-5. Germline CDR1 is LNHDA and CDR2 is SQIVND (reference sequence). CDR3 length: 15 amino acids. The CDR3 protein is CASQQNFYSNQPQHF.

The V call is TRBV7-2, the J call TRBJ2-3; TCRdb names TRBD1, which stays unverified in the absence of DNA. The CDR3 contains 18 residues. The germline CDR1 and CDR2 sequences are SGHTA and FQGNSA. Here the CDR3 reads CASSVSQGADTSTDTQYF. Looking up the rest from reference TRBV7-2 and TRBJ2-3 gives the full variable domain: GAGVSQSPSNKVTEKGKDVELRCDPISGHTALYWYRQSLGQGLEFLIYFQGNSAPDKSGLPSDRFSAERTGGSVSTLTIQRTQQEDSAVYLCASSVSQGADTSTDTQYFGPGTRLTVL.

The chain employs TRBV27 and TRBJ2-1. There are 13 residues in the CDR3. Germline lookup yields CDR1 MNHEY and CDR2 SMNVEV (reference sequence). The CDR3 protein is CASSLSSYNEQFF.

This clonotype is classed as medium-sized by frequency. The chain combines TRBV7-9 with TRBJ2-1; checking the TCRdb D call of TRBD1 is not possible without DNA. This CDR3 has 13 amino acids. Germline CDR1 SEHNR, CDR2 FQNEAQ (reference sequence). The CDR3 protein is CASSGVRVNEQFF.

CDR3 protein: CASSETSGAGQETQYF. The chain has TRBV2 and TRBJ2-5; no DNA is available, so the TRBD2 call from TCRdb remains unchecked. The V gene's germline CDR1 is SNHLY and CDR2 FYNNEI. This CDR3 comprises 16 residues.

Judged by frequency, this clonotype is medium-sized. The V and J genes are TRBV2 and TRBJ2-1; the TRBD2 assignment by TCRdb is unverifiable without DNA. Germline-derived CDR1 and CDR2 are SNHLY and FYNNEI. CDR3 length equals 12 residues. The chain's CDR3 is CASMLADNEQFF. The full variable domain, rest sourced from reference TRBV2 and TRBJ2-1, is EPEVTQTPSHQVTQMGQEVILRCVPISNHLYFYWYRQILGQKVEFLVSFYNNEISEKSEIFDDQFSVERPDGSNFTLKIRSTKLEDSAMYFCASMLADNEQFFGPGTRLTVL.

The gene calls are TRBV7-7 and TRBJ2-7; TCRdb's D gene call, TRBD1, goes unchecked for lack of DNA. The CDR3 totals 13 residues. Germline lookup yields CDR1 SSHAT and CDR2 FNYEAQ (reference sequence). The CDR3 is CASSLQGTDEQYF.

CDR3: CASSEDSGDTQYF. The rearrangement links TRBV2 to TRBJ2-3; TCRdb picks TRBD1, but there is no DNA to check that call. The V gene's germline CDR1 is SNHLY and CDR2 FYNNEI. CDR3 length equals 13 residues. The full variable domain, with the rest looked up from reference TRBV2 and TRBJ2-3, is EPEVTQTPSHQVTQMGQEVILRCVPISNHLYFYWYRQILGQKVEFLVSFYNNEISEKSEIFDDQFSVERPDGSNFTLKIRSTKLEDSAMYFCASSEDSGDTQYFGPGTRLTVL.